Each of the 30 T cell receptor beta chains below was sequenced from the same sample in a study of shared clonotypes between healthy human individuals. The naive CD8 population came from CD45RO-negative cells selected for CCR7, without terminally differentiated effector memory CD45RA+ cells. Clones were read by immunoSEQ multiplex PCR, and TCRdb kept only the in-frame ones, dropping some. The data hold about 2.2 million clones, with 85% to 95% observed a single time. The material sequenced was naive CD8+ T cells from PBMCs. These TCRs come from a man in his late teens or twenties in good health. Some clones in this sample may be carry-over from other donors' samples.

The chain couples TRBV7-9 to TRBJ2-5; D is possibly TRBD1 (6 bases). This CDR3 comprises 13 residues. V was trimmed by 2 bases and J by 3 bases, leaving 7 bases between them. Germline V gives CDR1 SEHNR, CDR2 FQNEAQ (reference sequence). CDR3 in amino acids: CASSLNREETQYF. The CDR3 DNA reads TGTGCCAGCAGCTTAAACAGGGAAGAGACCCAGTACTTC.

The chain combines TRBV5-5 with TRBJ1-5; unclear D gene. CDR1 and CDR2 (germline): SGHKS, YYEKEE (reference sequence). The CDR3 runs to 13 residues. V was clipped by 1 base and J by 2 bases, with 4 bases between them. CDR3 protein: CASSLWGNQPQHF. The CDR3 nucleotides read TGTGCCAGCAGCTTGTGGGGCAATCAGCCCCAGCATTTT. Filled out from reference TRBV5-5 and TRBJ1-5, the complete variable domain reads DAGVTQSPTHLIKTRGQQVTLRCSPISGHKSVSWYQQVLGQGPQFIFQYYEKEERGRGNFPDRFSARQFPNYSSELNVNALLLGDSALYLCASSLWGNQPQHFGDGTRLSIL.

The genes are TRBV7-2 and TRBJ1-2; 10 bases map to TRBD1. Unmatched junction bases numbered 6, after V lost 5 bases and J lost 6 bases. Per the germline V gene, CDR1 is SGHTA and CDR2 is FQGNSA. This CDR3 is 14 amino acids long. The CDR3, as DNA: TGTGCCAGCAGCCCTCCGGGACAGGGGAATGGCTACACCTTC. This encodes CASSPPGQGNGYTF. Together with reference TRBV7-2 and TRBJ1-2, the CDR3 gives the full variable domain: GAGVSQSPSNKVTEKGKDVELRCDPISGHTALYWYRQSLGQGLEFLIYFQGNSAPDKSGLPSDRFSAERTGGSVSTLTIQRTQQEDSAVYLCASSPPGQGNGYTFGSGTRLTVV.

This clone was observed once. The chain recombines TRBV14 with TRBJ2-1; D possibly corresponds to TRBD2 (5 bases). Per the germline V gene, CDR1 is SGHDN and CDR2 is FVKESK. V was trimmed by 4 bases and J by 5 bases, leaving 12 bases between them. The CDR3 loop spans 14 amino acids. The CDR3 DNA sequence: TGTGCCAGCAGCCTGAGGGAGTCGAACAATGAGCAGTTCTTC. This gives the protein CASSLRESNNEQFF. The variable domain in full, completed from reference TRBV14 and TRBJ2-1, reads EAGVTQFPSHSVIEKGQTVTLRCDPISGHDNLYWYRRVMGKEIKFLLHFVKESKQDESGMPNNRFLAERTGGTYSTLKVQPAELEDSGVYFCASSLRESNNEQFFGPGTRLTVL.

This chain links TRBV15 with TRBJ2-7; TRBD1 agrees at 8 bases. The junction had 7 bases not matched to a gene; V was cut back by 3 bases and J by 3 bases. This CDR3 is built from 15 residues. Germline V lookup: CDR1 LNHNV, CDR2 YYDKDF (reference sequence). The CDR3 reads CATSRSPGQDYEQYF. The CDR3 region has the DNA TGTGCCACCAGCAGGTCACCGGGACAGGACTACGAGCAGTACTTC.

The gene calls are TRBV4-1 and TRBJ2-1, with 7 bases aligning to TRBD1. The CDR3 length is 16 residues. Trimming removed 2 bases from V and 5 bases from J; junction bases left unmatched: 9. The germline CDR1 and CDR2 sequences are MGHRA and YSYEKL. The CDR3 sequence: CASSQLQGPPNNEQFF. The CDR3 DNA is TGCGCCAGCAGCCAACTACAGGGGCCCCCCAACAATGAGCAGTTCTTC.

The chain joins TRBV25-1 to TRBJ2-1; 10 bases fit TRBD2. This CDR3 has 16 amino acids. The V gene end was trimmed by 3 bases and the J gene end by 2 bases; junction bases not matched to a gene: 4. Germline-derived CDR1 and CDR2 are MGHDK and SYGVNS. CDR3 in amino acids: CASSDPAGGPYNEQFF. CDR3 DNA sequence: TGTGCCAGCAGTGATCCAGCGGGAGGGCCCTACAATGAGCAGTTCTTC.

The chain carries TRBV15 and TRBJ1-1; tentatively, D is TRBD1 (5 bases). Trimming shortened V by 4 bases and J by 11 bases, and 20 bases separated the two germline ends. This CDR3 contains 14 residues. The V gene's germline CDR1 is LNHNV and CDR2 YYDKDF (reference sequence). As DNA, the CDR3 is TGTGCCACCAGCATCTGGGGAGGGGTCGAGGGGGCTTTCTTT. Translating gives CATSIWGGVEGAFF.

The CDR3, as DNA: TGCGCCAGCAGGGAACCCGGGACAGGGATGTACAATGAGCAGTTCTTC. Protein: CASREPGTGMYNEQFF. This chain connects TRBV5-1 to TRBJ2-1, with 9 bases lining up with TRBD1. Trimming at V came to 5 bases and at J to 4 bases, leaving 10 bases not matched to a gene. The germline V gene has CDR1 SGHRS and CDR2 YFSETQ. The CDR3 is 16 residues long.

With respect to this clone: Additional DNA sequences in this sample encode the identical CDR3. The genes are TRBV28 and TRBJ2-7; D is uncertain. Germline loops: CDR1 MDHEN, CDR2 SYDVKM. Between the trimmed V and J ends, which lost 3 bases and 3 bases, there was a span of 6 bases. The CDR3 loop spans 12 amino acids. CDR3 loop: CASSFALYEQYF. The DNA of the CDR3 is TGTGCCAGCAGTTTTGCACTCTACGAGCAGTACTTC. The entire variable domain, with the rest obtained from reference TRBV28 and TRBJ2-7, is as follows: DVKVTQSSRYLVKRTGEKVFLECVQDMDHENMFWYRQDPGLGLRLIYFSYDVKMKEKGDIPEGYSVSREKKERFSLILESASTNQTSMYLCASSFALYEQYFGPGTRLTVT.

This rearrangement joins TRBV19 to TRBJ1-2, with D unclear. There are 14 residues in the CDR3. Looked up from germline, CDR1 is LNHDA and CDR2 is SQIVND (reference sequence). Trimming took 7 bases from V and 6 from J, leaving 18 bases between them. The CDR3 region has the DNA TGTGCCAGTAAGGTCGGAGGAACAACGGATGGCTACACCTTC. As protein: CASKVGGTTDGYTF.

The V and J genes are TRBV30 and TRBJ2-1; D remains ambiguous. Trimming took 2 bases from V and 12 from J, leaving 11 bases between them. The CDR3 loop spans 11 amino acids. Germline loops: CDR1 GTSNPN, CDR2 SVGIG (reference sequence). CDR3 bases: TGTGCCTGGAGTACCCCGGTCTTGCAGTTCTTC. Its translation: CAWSTPVLQFF.

The CDR3 sequence: CASSPPSAYGYTF. The CDR3, as DNA: TGTGCCAGCAGCCCCCCGAGTGCCTATGGCTACACCTTC. V usage is TRBV6-5 and J usage is TRBJ1-2; D gene unclear. From germline, CDR1 is MNHEY and CDR2 SVGAGI. The CDR3 loop spans 13 amino acids. V was trimmed by 6 bases and J by 4 bases, leaving 12 bases between them.

The CDR3 is CASSTSPDTQYF. The CDR3 coding sequence is TGTGCCAGCAGCACTAGCCCTGATACGCAGTATTTT. The chain joins TRBV7-3 to TRBJ2-3; TRBD2 is a possible D gene (6 bases). The germline gives CDR1 SGHTA, CDR2 FQGTGA. CDR3 length equals 12 residues. V lost 5 bases, J lost 6 bases, and 9 bases lay in between.

In the case of this clone: Other DNA sequences within the sample encode an identical CDR3. The V and J genes are TRBV27 and TRBJ2-7, with D possibly TRBD1 on 6 matching bases. Trimming stripped 5 bases from V and 6 bases from J, with 14 bases between. This CDR3 region has 13 residues. Germline V gene lookup returns CDR1 MNHEY and CDR2 SMNVEV (reference sequence). CDR3 protein: CASSPGTPTEQYF. The CDR3 DNA is TGTGCCAGCAGTCCCGGGACACCGACCGAGCAGTACTTC.

This CDR3 reads CASSLGGLTYEQYF. The CDR3 nucleotides read TGTGCCAGCAGCTTAGGAGGTCTTACCTACGAGCAGTACTTC. The chain has TRBV7-2 and TRBJ2-7; no clear D gene. CDR3 length equals 14 residues. Germline assignment: CDR1 SGHTA and CDR2 FQGNSA. V was shortened by 1 base and J by 2 bases, with 9 bases between the two germline ends.

The V and J genes are TRBV7-8 and TRBJ1-5; 8 positions agree with TRBD1. With V trimmed by 3 bases and J by 5 bases, 9 bases remained unmatched. The CDR3 consists of 16 residues. CDR1 is SGHVS and CDR2 is FQNEAQ in the germline V gene. CDR3 sequence: CASSLDGQGSDQPQHF. The DNA of the CDR3 is TGTGCCAGCAGCTTGGACGGACAGGGAAGTGATCAGCCCCAGCATTTT.

The rearrangement links TRBV9 to TRBJ2-1, with 7 bases that match TRBD2. The CDR3 consists of 15 residues. The germline gives CDR1 SGDLS, CDR2 YYNGEE. V shed 2 bases, J shed 7 bases, and the junction held 9 bases outside the gene matches. The CDR3 DNA reads as TGTGCCAGCAGCGTTGTGGGAGGGGTTAAGAATGAGCAGTTCTTC. It specifies CASSVVGGVKNEQFF.

CDR3 sequence reads: CASRTGTYEQYF. Written as DNA, the CDR3 is TGTGCCAGCAGGACCGGTACCTACGAGCAGTACTTC. V and J are TRBV7-9 and TRBJ2-7; D is undetermined. V dropped 6 bases and J dropped 2 bases, with 8 bases sitting between them. CDR1 and CDR2 (germline): SEHNR, FQNEAQ (reference sequence). The CDR3 is made up of 12 amino acids.

The gene calls are TRBV5-1 and TRBJ2-1, with 8 bases lining up with TRBD1. This CDR3 is 13 amino acids long. Germline CDR1 SGHRS, CDR2 YFSETQ. V shed 2 bases and J 7 bases; nucleotides not matched to a gene: 2. CDR3 residues: CASSLWTGNEQFF. CDR3 DNA sequence: TGCGCCAGCAGCTTATGGACAGGGAATGAGCAGTTCTTC.

V usage is TRBV2 and J usage is TRBJ2-2, with D possibly being TRBD2 (6 bases). Germline V gene sequence: CDR1 SNHLY, CDR2 FYNNEI. This CDR3 is built from 14 residues. Trimming took 8 bases from V and 3 from J, leaving 13 bases between them. Here the CDR3 reads CASVSRDYTGELFF. CDR3 nucleotide sequence: TGTGCCAGCGTTAGCCGGGACTACACCGGGGAGCTGTTTTTT.

This sequence joins TRBV1 and TRBJ2-7; the table's D call of TRBD1 was not tested on the DNA. TRBV1 has pseudogene status. This CDR3 region has 18 residues. The CDR3 nucleotides read TGCACCAGCAGCCAAGGGGACTCCGGGACAGGGTGTATGTACGAGCAGTACTTC. Translation gives CTSSQGDSGTGCMYEQYF.

V gene TRBV9 combines with J gene TRBJ2-5; no clear D gene. Per germline, CDR1 SGDLS and CDR2 YYNGEE. V lost 4 bases and J lost 5, with 9 bases in between. This CDR3 has 12 amino acids. The CDR3 DNA follows: TGTGCCAGCAGCCCCCACGGCGAGACCCAGTACTTC. Translated: CASSPHGETQYF.

The chain combines TRBV7-2 with TRBJ2-1; 8 bases match TRBD2. CDR1 SGHTA and CDR2 FQGNSA come from the germline V gene. V dropped 1 base and J dropped 4; count of bases not matched to a gene: 12. This CDR3 contains 18 residues. Here the CDR3 reads CASSLEGGAGVRYNEQFF. The CDR3, as DNA: TGTGCCAGCAGCTTAGAAGGCGGAGCGGGAGTGAGGTACAATGAGCAGTTCTTC.

The chain carries TRBV27 and TRBJ2-7, with 9 bases matching TRBD2. The CDR3 is made up of 16 amino acids. Per the germline V gene, CDR1 is MNHEY and CDR2 is SMNVEV (reference sequence). The V gene end was trimmed by 4 bases and the J gene end by 2 bases; junction bases not matched to a gene: 9. This CDR3 is CASSSIPGLAPYEQYF. CDR3 nucleotides: TGTGCCAGCAGTTCGATCCCGGGACTAGCCCCCTACGAGCAGTACTTC.

The chain uses TRBV10-3 and TRBJ1-1, with a tentative D call TRBD1 (6 bases). Per germline, CDR1 ENHRY and CDR2 SYGVKD. Trimming shortened V by 6 bases and J by 2 bases, and 13 bases separated the two germline ends. This CDR3 is 14 amino acids long. CDR3 coding DNA: TGTGCCATCAGCCCGGACAGATTAAACACTGAAGCTTTCTTT. This encodes CAISPDRLNTEAFF.

The chain carries TRBV10-3 and TRBJ2-7; 7 nucleotides match TRBD1. The CDR3 has 12 residues. V trimming: 8 bases; J trimming: 0 bases; junction bases outside the gene matches: 1. CDR1 is ENHRY and CDR2 is SYGVKD in the germline V gene. The CDR3 here is CAIRDSSYEQYF. As DNA, the CDR3 is TGTGCCATCCGGGACAGCTCCTACGAGCAGTACTTC.

In nucleotides, the CDR3 is TGTGCCAGCGACCAGAGTGGCGGGGACGGCTACACCTTC. As protein: CASDQSGGDGYTF. This chain connects TRBV2 to TRBJ1-2; possible D gene TRBD1, 5 bases. CDR3 length: 13 amino acids. CDR1 is SNHLY, CDR2 FYNNEI, per germline. The ends were cut back, 8 bases at V and 8 bases at J, with 18 bases in the middle.

The chain uses TRBV27 and TRBJ1-1; 7 bases agree with TRBD1. J was trimmed by 0 bases and V by 6 bases; bases with no gene match: 4. The CDR3 runs 14 residues. Germline CDR1 reads MNHEY; CDR2 reads SMNVEV (reference sequence). The CDR3 loop is CASRATGMNTEAFF. Written as DNA, the CDR3 is TGTGCCAGCAGAGCGACAGGGATGAACACTGAAGCTTTCTTT.

This clone has just one count. The rearrangement links TRBV28 to TRBJ2-7; perhaps TRBD2 as D (5 bases). Trimming pared 8 bases from V and 4 bases from J, leaving 24 bases between. Per germline, CDR1 MDHEN and CDR2 SYDVKM. The CDR3 covers 16 residues. The chain's CDR3 is CASSTTAEALGYEQYF. The DNA for the CDR3 is TGTGCCAGCTCCACCACGGCGGAGGCCCTAGGATACGAGCAGTACTTC. Filled out from reference TRBV28 and TRBJ2-7, the complete variable domain reads DVKVTQSSRYLVKRTGEKVFLECVQDMDHENMFWYRQDPGLGLRLIYFSYDVKMKEKGDIPEGYSVSREKKERFSLILESASTNQTSMYLCASSTTAEALGYEQYFGPGTRLTVT.